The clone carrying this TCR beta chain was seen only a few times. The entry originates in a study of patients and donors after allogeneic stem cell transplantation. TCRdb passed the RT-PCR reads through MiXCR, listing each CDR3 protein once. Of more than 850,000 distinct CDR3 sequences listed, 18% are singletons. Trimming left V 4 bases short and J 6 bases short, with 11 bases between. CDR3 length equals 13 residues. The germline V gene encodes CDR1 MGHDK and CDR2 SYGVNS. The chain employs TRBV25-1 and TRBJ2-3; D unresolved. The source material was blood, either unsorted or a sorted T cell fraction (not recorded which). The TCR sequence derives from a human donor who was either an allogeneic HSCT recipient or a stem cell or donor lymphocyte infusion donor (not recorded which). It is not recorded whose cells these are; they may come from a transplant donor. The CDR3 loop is CASSGPLLDTQYF. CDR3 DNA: TGTGCCAGCAGTGGGCCCTTGTTGGATACGCAGTATTTT.